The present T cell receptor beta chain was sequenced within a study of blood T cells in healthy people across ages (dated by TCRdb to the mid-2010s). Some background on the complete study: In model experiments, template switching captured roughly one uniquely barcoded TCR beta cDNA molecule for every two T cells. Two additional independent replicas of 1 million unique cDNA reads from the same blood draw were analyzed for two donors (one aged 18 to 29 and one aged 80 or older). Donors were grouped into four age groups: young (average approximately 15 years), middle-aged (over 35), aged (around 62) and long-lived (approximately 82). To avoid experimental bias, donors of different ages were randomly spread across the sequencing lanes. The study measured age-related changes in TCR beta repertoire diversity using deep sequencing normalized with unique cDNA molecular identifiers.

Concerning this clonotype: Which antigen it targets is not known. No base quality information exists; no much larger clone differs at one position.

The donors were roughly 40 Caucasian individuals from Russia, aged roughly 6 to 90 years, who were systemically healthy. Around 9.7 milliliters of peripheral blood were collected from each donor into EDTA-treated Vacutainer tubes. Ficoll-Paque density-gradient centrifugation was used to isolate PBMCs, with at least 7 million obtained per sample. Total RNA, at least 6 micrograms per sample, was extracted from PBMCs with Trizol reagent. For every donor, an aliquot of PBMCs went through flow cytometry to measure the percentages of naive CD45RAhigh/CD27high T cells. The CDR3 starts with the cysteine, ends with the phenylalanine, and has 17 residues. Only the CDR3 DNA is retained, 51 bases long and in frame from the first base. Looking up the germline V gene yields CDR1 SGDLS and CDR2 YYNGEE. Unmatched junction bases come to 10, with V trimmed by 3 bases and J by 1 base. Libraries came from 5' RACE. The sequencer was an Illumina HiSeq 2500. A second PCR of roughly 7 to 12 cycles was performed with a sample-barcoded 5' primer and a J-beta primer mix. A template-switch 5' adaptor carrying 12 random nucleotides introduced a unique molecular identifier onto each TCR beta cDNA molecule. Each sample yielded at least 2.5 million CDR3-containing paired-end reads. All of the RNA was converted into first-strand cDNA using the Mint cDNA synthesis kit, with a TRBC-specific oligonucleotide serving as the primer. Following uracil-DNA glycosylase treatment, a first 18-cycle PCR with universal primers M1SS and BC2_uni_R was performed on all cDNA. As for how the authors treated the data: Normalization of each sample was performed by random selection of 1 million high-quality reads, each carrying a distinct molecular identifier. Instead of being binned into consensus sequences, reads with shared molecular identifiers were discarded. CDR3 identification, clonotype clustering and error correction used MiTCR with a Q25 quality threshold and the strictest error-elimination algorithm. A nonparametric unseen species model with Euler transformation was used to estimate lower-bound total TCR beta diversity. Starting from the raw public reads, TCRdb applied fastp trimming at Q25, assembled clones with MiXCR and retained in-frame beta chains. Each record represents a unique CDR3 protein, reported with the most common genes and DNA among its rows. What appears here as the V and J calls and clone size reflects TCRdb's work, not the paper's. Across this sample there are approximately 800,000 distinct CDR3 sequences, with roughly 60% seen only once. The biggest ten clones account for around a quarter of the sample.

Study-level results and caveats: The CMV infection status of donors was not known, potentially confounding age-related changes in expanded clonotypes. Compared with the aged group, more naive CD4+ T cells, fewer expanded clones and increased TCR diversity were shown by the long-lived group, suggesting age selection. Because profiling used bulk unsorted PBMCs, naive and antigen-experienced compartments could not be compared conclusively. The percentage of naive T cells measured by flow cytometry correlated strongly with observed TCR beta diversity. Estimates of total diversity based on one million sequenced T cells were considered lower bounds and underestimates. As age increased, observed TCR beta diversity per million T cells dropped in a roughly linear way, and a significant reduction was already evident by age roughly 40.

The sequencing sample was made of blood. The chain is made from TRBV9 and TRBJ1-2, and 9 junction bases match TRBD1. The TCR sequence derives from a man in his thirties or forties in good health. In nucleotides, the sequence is TGTGCCAGCAGCGGCCCGGGACAGGGAACTCTTAACTATGGCTACACCTTC. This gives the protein CASSGPGQGTLNYGYTF.